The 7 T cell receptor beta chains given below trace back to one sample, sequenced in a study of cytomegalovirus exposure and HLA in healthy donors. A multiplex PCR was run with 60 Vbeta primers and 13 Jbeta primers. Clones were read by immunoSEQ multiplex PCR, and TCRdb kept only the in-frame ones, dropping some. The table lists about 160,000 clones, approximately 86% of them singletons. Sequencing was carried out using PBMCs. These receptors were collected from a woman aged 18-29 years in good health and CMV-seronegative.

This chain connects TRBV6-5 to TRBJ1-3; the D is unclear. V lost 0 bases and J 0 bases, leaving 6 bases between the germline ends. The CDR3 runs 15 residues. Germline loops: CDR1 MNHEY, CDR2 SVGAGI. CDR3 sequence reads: CASSYSPSSGNTIYF. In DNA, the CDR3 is TGTGCCAGCAGTTACTCTCCTAGCTCTGGAAACACCATATATTTT.

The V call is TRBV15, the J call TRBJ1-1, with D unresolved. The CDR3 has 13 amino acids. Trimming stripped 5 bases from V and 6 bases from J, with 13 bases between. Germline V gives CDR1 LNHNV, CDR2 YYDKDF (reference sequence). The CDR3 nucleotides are TGTGCCACCAGCCCAACGGGTTGGTCTGAAGCTTTCTTT. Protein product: CATSPTGWSEAFF.

In DNA form, the CDR3 reads TGTGCCAGCAGCTTTAGCGGGCCTACCTACGAGCAGTACTTC. This encodes CASSFSGPTYEQYF. The chain uses TRBV28 and TRBJ2-7; 7 bases match TRBD2. V gave up 6 bases and J gave up 2 bases; unmatched junction bases: 7. The CDR3 loop spans 14 amino acids. Germline CDR1 and CDR2: MDHEN and SYDVKM.

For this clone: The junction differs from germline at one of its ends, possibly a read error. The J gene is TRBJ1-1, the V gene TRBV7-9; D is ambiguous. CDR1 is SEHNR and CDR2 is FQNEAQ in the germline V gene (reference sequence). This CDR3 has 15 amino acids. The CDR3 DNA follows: TGTTCCAGCAGCCAAGTGGCAGGATTGAACACTGAAGCTTTCTTT. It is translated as CSSSQVAGLNTEAFF.

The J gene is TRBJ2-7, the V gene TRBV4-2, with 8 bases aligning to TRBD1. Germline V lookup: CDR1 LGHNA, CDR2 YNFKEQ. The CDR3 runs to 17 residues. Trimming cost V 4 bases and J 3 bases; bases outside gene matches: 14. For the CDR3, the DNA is TGTGCCAGCAGCCCCACCCCCCCGGGACAGGCGGACTACGAGCAGTACTTC. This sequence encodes CASSPTPPGQADYEQYF.

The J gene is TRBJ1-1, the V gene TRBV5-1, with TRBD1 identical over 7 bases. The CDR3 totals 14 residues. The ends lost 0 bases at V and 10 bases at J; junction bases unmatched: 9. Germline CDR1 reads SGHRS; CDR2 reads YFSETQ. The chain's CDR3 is CASSLATGPPGAFF. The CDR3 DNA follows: TGCGCCAGCAGCTTGGCGACAGGGCCTCCGGGAGCTTTCTTT.

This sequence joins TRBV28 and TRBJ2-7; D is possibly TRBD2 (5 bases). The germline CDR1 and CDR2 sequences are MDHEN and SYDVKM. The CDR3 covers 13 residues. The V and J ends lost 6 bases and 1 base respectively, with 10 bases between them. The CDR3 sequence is CASSWPGSYEQYF. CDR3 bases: TGTGCCAGCAGCTGGCCGGGGTCCTACGAGCAGTACTTC.